These T cell receptor beta chains were read from a single sample in a study of blood T cells in healthy people across ages. From the 5' RACE reads, TCRdb called clonotypes with MiXCR, one entry per CDR3 protein. The sample carries 1,300,000 or so distinct CDR3 sequences, around 55% recorded once. The sample taken for sequencing was blood. The receptors were sampled from a man younger than 35 in good health. The CDR3 runs from the conserved cysteine through the conserved F or W. Each record gives: clone size, D gene, V gene, J gene, CDR3 protein, CDR3 DNA. The D gene is left open where the match is weak. Not every row has a clone size; where given, it reads once, few, many or a size class.

NA	TRBD1	TRBV4-1	TRBJ2-1	CASTGTGLNEQFF	TGCGCCAGCACCGGGACAGGCCTCAATGAGCAGTTCTTC
once	NA	TRBV6-6	TRBJ2-7	CASSYETGQSYEQYF	TGTGCCAGCAGTTACGAGACAGGTCAGTCCTACGAGCAGTACTTC
NA	TRBD1	TRBV29-1	TRBJ2-7	CSVGQGANSYEQYF	TGCAGCGTTGGGCAGGGGGCGAACTCCTACGAGCAGTACTTC
NA	TRBD2	TRBV28	TRBJ2-3	CAISEPVAGADTQYF	TGTGCCATCAGTGAGCCGGTAGCGGGGGCAGATACGCAGTATTTT
NA	NA	TRBV11-1	TRBJ2-7	CASSLGDSGPGYEQYF	TGTGCCAGCAGCTTGGGGGATTCAGGACCAGGCTACGAGCAGTACTTC
NA	NA	TRBV5-1	TRBJ1-6	CASSLETGNNSPLHF	TGCGCCAGCAGCTTGGAGACAGGAAATAATTCACCCCTCCACTTT
once	TRBD1	TRBV7-9	TRBJ2-4	CASSALVVTGPSVVIQYF	TGTGCCAGCAGCGCTCTCGTCGTGACAGGGCCCAGTGTGGTCATTCAGTACTTC
NA	TRBD2	TRBV6-4	TRBJ2-3	CASSLAGGSADTQYF	TGTGCCAGCTCCTTAGCGGGAGGGAGCGCAGATACGCAGTATTTT
once	NA	TRBV7-2	TRBJ1-2	CASSLAGGTVGYGYTF	TGTGCCAGCAGCTTAGCTGGTGGAACGGTGGGCTATGGCTACACCTTC
NA	NA	TRBV28	TRBJ1-5	CASYGTARKPQHF	TGTGCCAGCTATGGGACCGCGAGGAAGCCCCAGCATTTT
NA	NA	TRBV20-1	TRBJ2-4	CSTQRGAGEAKNIQYF	TGCAGTACTCAGAGGGGGGCAGGCGAAGCCAAAAACATTCAGTACTTC
NA	TRBD2	TRBV14	TRBJ2-6	CASSPGLAGVGANVLTF	TGTGCCAGCAGCCCCGGACTAGCGGGAGTAGGGGCCAACGTCCTGACTTTC
NA	TRBD2	TRBV7-6	TRBJ2-5	CASSLAVASGSGIGRKETQYF	TGTGCCAGCAGCTTAGCGGTGGCTAGCGGGAGTGGGATAGGGCGCAAAGAGACCCAGTACTTC
NA	NA	TRBV12-3/TRBV12-4	TRBJ1-5	CASSPAVGQPQHF	TGTGCCAGCAGCCCGGCGGTTGGGCAGCCCCAGCATTTT
NA	NA	TRBV12-3/TRBV12-4	TRBJ2-4	CASSISEGYAKNIQYF	TGTGCCAGCAGTATTAGCGAGGGGTATGCCAAAAACATTCAGTACTTC
NA	NA	TRBV28	TRBJ1-5	CASREQDLNQPQHF	TGTGCCAGCCGCGAACAGGACCTCAATCAGCCCCAGCATTTT
NA	NA	TRBV7-9	TRBJ2-3	CASSPPIDTQYF	TGTGCCAGCAGCCCCCCAATAGATACGCAGTATTTT
NA	NA	TRBV12-5	TRBJ2-3	CASGFSAADTQYF	TGTGCTAGTGGTTTCAGTGCTGCAGATACGCAGTATTTT
NA	NA	TRBV21-1	TRBJ2-5	CASPGTGQETQYF	TGTGCCAGCCCAGGGACAGGACAAGAGACCCAGTACTTC
NA	NA	TRBV11-2	TRBJ1-2	CASGRNFYGYTF	TGTGCCAGCGGACGCAATTTCTATGGCTACACCTTC
NA	TRBD2	TRBV6-2/TRBV6-3	TRBJ2-1	CASSLGLAGGSSYNEQFF	TGTGCCAGCAGTTTAGGCCTAGCGGGAGGGAGCTCCTACAATGAGCAGTTCTTC
NA	NA	TRBV4-1	TRBJ1-2	CASSQEVIGEYGYTF	TGCGCCAGTAGCCAGGAGGTTATCGGGGAATATGGCTACACCTTC
NA	NA	TRBV2	TRBJ1-1	CAREGGTANTEAFF	TGTGCCAGGGAGGGTGGGACGGCGAACACTGAAGCTTTCTTT
NA	NA	TRBV29-1	TRBJ2-1	CSVVGTDTVDDNEQFF	TGCAGCGTTGTAGGGACGGATACGGTGGACGACAATGAGCAGTTCTTC
NA	NA	TRBV20-1	TRBJ1-1	CSARALGAMAWMNTEAFF	TGCAGTGCTAGGGCGCTTGGGGCGATGGCTTGGATGAACACTGAAGCTTTCTTT
NA	NA	TRBV6-1	TRBJ1-2	CASSDTGTQHGYTF	TGTGCCAGCAGTGATACCGGGACACAGCATGGCTACACCTTC
once	TRBD2	TRBV9	TRBJ2-1	CASSPRTSIAGSSYNEQFF	TGTGCCAGCAGCCCGAGGACATCCATAGCGGGGAGCTCCTACAATGAGCAGTTCTTC
NA	TRBD2	TRBV6-5	TRBJ2-4	CASSVGLAWRDIQYF	TGTGCCAGCTCGGTCGGACTAGCCTGGAGGGACATTCAGTACTTC
few	NA	TRBV6-1	TRBJ1-1	CASSEAARVGTEAFF	TGTGCCAGCAGTGAAGCGGCCAGAGTGGGCACTGAAGCTTTCTTT
NA	NA	TRBV6-1	TRBJ2-7	CASSELAPYEQYF	TGTGCCAGCAGTGAACTGGCACCCTACGAGCAGTACTTC
NA	TRBD1	TRBV4-1	TRBJ1-4	CASSQGQQGYEKLFF	TGCGCCAGCAGCCAAGGGCAACAGGGGTACGAAAAACTGTTTTTT
NA	NA	TRBV3-1	TRBJ2-5	CASSQEWQNQETQYF	TGTGCCAGCAGCCAAGAATGGCAGAACCAAGAGACCCAGTACTTC
few	NA	TRBV6-2/TRBV6-3	TRBJ2-5	CASSYETLTRETQYF	TGTGCCAGCAGTTACGAAACCCTCACCCGGGAGACCCAGTACTTC
NA	NA	TRBV3-1	TRBJ2-7	CASSQPAKSSYEQYF	TGTGCCAGCAGCCAACCGGCAAAGAGCTCCTACGAGCAGTACTTC
NA	NA	TRBV2	TRBJ2-3	CASRPTGYTDTQYF	TGTGCCAGTAGACCTACAGGTTACACAGATACGCAGTATTTT
NA	NA	TRBV6-2/TRBV6-3	TRBJ2-4	CASSYDKVENIQYF	TGTGCCAGCAGTTACGATAAGGTAGAAAACATTCAGTACTTC
NA	NA	TRBV4-2	TRBJ1-3	CASSQDRRRNTIYF	TGTGCCAGCAGCCAGGATCGACGGCGAAACACCATATATTTT
few	NA	TRBV10-3	TRBJ1-2	CAISRRTSNYGYTF	TGTGCCATCAGTCGACGGACCTCTAACTATGGCTACACCTTC
NA	NA	TRBV7-9	TRBJ2-3	CASSPEDWLEQYF	TGTGCCAGCAGCCCTGAGGACTGGCTGGAGCAGTATTTT
few	TRBD2	TRBV4-2	TRBJ2-1	CASSQGGLAGVNEQFF	TGTGCCAGCAGCCAAGGAGGACTAGCGGGAGTCAATGAGCAGTTCTTC
NA	TRBD2	TRBV5-5	TRBJ2-7	CASSLPAGGLYEQYF	TGTGCCAGCAGCTTGCCAGCGGGAGGCCTCTACGAGCAGTACTTC
NA	TRBD1	TRBV29-1	TRBJ2-1	CSATDRDEQFF	TGCAGCGCCACCGACAGGGATGAGCAGTTCTTC
NA	NA	TRBV4-3	TRBJ2-2	CASSQEKKGVSGELFF	TGCGCCAGCAGCCAAGAAAAAAAGGGTGTGTCCGGGGAGCTGTTTTTT
once	TRBD1	TRBV6-1	TRBJ2-2	CASSTSPGTGNTGELFF	TGTGCCAGCAGTACCAGTCCCGGGACAGGGAACACCGGGGAGCTGTTTTTT
NA	NA	TRBV7-9	TRBJ2-3	CASSLEGGSRDTQYF	TGTGCCAGCAGCTTAGAGGGGGGAAGCCGCGATACGCAGTATTTT
NA	NA	TRBV20-1	TRBJ2-7	CSASSPDVSYEQYF	TGCAGTGCTAGTTCACCGGACGTGAGCTACGAGCAGTACTTC
once	NA	TRBV2	TRBJ2-3	CASSLAIGGSTDTQYF	TGTGCCAGCAGTCTTGCGATTGGGGGTTCCACAGATACGCAGTATTTT
NA	NA	TRBV29-1	TRBJ2-3	CSRPVGPKRIDTQYF	TGCAGCCGGCCGGTAGGGCCAAAGCGGATAGACACGCAGTATTTT
NA	NA	TRBV4-1	TRBJ2-7	CASSLGGGLSYEQYF	TGCGCCAGCAGCCTGGGCGGCGGCCTCTCCTACGAGCAGTACTTC
NA	NA	TRBV12-3/TRBV12-4	TRBJ2-4	CASSAVGPSDIQYF	TGTGCCAGCAGTGCGGTCGGCCCGTCGGACATTCAGTACTTC
few	NA	TRBV14	TRBJ2-4	CASSQDGAVAKNIQYF	TGTGCCAGCAGCCAAGACGGGGCGGTAGCCAAAAACATTCAGTACTTC
few	NA	TRBV20-1	TRBJ2-5	CSAGVRETQYF	TGCAGTGCGGGAGTGCGAGAGACCCAGTACTTC
NA	NA	TRBV12-3/TRBV12-4	TRBJ1-5	CASSQHKGVQPQHF	TGTGCCAGCAGTCAACACAAGGGGGTTCAGCCCCAGCATTTT